This T cell receptor (beta chain) was captured in a study of blood T cell repertoires in COVID-19. Only in-frame clones appear in the TCRdb table, and some are missing; sequencing was by immunoSEQ multiplex PCR. The data contain under 300,000 clones, 75% to 85% of them singletons. The sequencing input was peripheral blood. The TCR was taken from a woman aged 40 to 49 who had recovered from COVID-19.

Here the CDR3 DNA reads TGTGCCAGCAGCTCCCAGGTGACTGAAGCTTTCTTT. This translates into CASSSQVTEAFF. The chain couples TRBV5-4 to TRBJ1-1; D is unresolved. Trimming took off 3 bases at V and 5 bases at J, with 8 bases between the two ends. Per the germline V gene, CDR1 is SGHNT and CDR2 is YYREEE (reference sequence). The CDR3 runs to 12 residues.